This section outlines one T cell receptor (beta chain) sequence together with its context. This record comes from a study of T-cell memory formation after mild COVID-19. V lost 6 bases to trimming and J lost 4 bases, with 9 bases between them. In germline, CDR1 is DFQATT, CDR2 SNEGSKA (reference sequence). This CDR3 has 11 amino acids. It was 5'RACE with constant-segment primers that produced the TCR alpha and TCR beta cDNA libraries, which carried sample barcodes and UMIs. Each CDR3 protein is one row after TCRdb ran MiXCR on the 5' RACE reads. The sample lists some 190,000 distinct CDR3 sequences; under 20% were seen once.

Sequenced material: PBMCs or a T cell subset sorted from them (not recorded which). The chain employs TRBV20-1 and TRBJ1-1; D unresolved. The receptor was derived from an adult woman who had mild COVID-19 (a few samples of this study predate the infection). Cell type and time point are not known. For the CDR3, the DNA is TGCAGTGCCCGGGGTGGCACTGAAGCTTTCTTT. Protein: CSARGGTEAFF.